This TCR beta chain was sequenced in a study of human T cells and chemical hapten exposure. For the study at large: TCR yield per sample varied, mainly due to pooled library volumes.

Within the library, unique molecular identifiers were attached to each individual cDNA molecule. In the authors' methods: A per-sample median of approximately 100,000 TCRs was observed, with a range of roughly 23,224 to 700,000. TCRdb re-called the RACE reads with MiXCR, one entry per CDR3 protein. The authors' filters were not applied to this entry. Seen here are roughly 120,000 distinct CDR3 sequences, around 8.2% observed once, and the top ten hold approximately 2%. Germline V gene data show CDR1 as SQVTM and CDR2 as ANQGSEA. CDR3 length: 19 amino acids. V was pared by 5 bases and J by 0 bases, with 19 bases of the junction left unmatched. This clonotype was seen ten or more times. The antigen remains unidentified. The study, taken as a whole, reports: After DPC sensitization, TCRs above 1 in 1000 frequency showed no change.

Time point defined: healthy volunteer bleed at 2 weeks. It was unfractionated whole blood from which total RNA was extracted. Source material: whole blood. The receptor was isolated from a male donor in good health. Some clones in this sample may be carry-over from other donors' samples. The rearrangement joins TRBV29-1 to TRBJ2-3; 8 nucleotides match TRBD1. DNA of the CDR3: TGCAGCGTTTACCCTGATCCAGGGGGCATCCGTACTAGCACAGATACGCAGTATTTT. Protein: CSVYPDPGGIRTSTDTQYF.